This T cell receptor beta chain emerged from a study of blood T cell repertoires in COVID-19. Looking at the study overall: From T cells, B-cell-depleted T cells, or PBMCs came the material, which was cDNA or gDNA.

The CDR3 loop spans 16 amino acids. The V end lost 1 base, the J end lost 3 bases, and 13 bases lay between the germline ends. CDR1 SGHRS and CDR2 YFSETQ come from the germline V gene. Original analysis: Reference gene primer amplification in the assay estimated nucleated cell counts. Sequencing was performed with immunoSEQ multiplex PCR; in TCRdb, only in-frame clones are kept and a portion is missing. V and J calls and clone size are given by that table; D and trimming were obtained from the DNA. This sample has about 45,000 clones, with about nine tenths found just once. This clonotype was obtained from a human donor in a cohort sampled during active COVID-19. The chain joins TRBV5-1 to TRBJ2-2; TRBD2 might be the D (7 bases). The specimen was peripheral blood. CDR3 sequence (DNA): TGCGCCAGCAGCTTGTCGGGGGGCTGGGACACCGGGGAGCTGTTTTTT. Translated, it gives CASSLSGGWDTGELFF. Full variable domain (rest looked up from reference TRBV5-1 and TRBJ2-2): KAGVTQTPRYLIKTRGQQVTLSCSPISGHRSVSWYQQTPGQGLQFLFEYFSETQRNKGNFPGRFSGRQFSNSRSEMNVSTLELGDSALYLCASSLSGGWDTGELFFGEGSRLTVL.